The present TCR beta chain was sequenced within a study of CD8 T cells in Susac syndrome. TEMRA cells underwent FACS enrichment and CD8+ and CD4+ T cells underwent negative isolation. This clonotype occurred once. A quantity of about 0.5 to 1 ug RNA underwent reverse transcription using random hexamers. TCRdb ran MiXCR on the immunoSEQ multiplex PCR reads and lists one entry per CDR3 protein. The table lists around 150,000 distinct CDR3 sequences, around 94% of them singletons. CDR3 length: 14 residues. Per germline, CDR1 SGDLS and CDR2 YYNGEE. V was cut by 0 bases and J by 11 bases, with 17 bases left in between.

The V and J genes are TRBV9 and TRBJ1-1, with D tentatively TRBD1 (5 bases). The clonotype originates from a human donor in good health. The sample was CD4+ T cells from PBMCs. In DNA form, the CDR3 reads TGTGCCAGCAGCGTAGAAACTAGGGGAGGGAAGGCTTTCTTT. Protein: CASSVETRGGKAFF.